The T cell receptor (beta chain) described here comes from a study of Ad26.COV2.S vaccination and SARS-CoV-2 variants. This CDR3 comprises 16 residues. The junction had 12 bases not matched to a gene; V was cut back by 3 bases and J by 5 bases. Germline V CDR1 and CDR2: MNHEY, SMNVEV (reference sequence). Here immunoSEQ multiplex PCR was the method, and the copy in TCRdb shows in-frame clones only, minus some. The sample contains 380,000 or so clones, 65% to 90% of which appear only once. Indicated treatment: around 19 received Ad26.COV2.S at low or high dose, single or two shots; 5 received placebo; per-sample allocation not given. Samples analyzed were those drawn on day 63 after the first vaccine or placebo injection.

Sequencing used peripheral blood, obtained in a trial of Ad26.COV2.S vaccine versus placebo. The clonotype was recovered from a person aged 18-65 years who received the Ad26.COV2.S COVID-19 vaccine or a placebo. This rearrangement joins TRBV27 to TRBJ2-7; 8 positions match TRBD2. The CDR3 is CASSFQGRGAFHEQYF. CDR3 nucleotide sequence: TGTGCCAGCAGTTTTCAGGGGCGGGGGGCCTTCCACGAGCAGTACTTC.